This TCR beta chain was identified in a study of yellow fever vaccine responses in identical twins. Whole-study findings and limits: In identical twins, vaccine T cell responses appeared partly shared and partly individual.

The CDR3 is 14 residues long. V was clipped by 3 bases and J by 5 bases; unmatched bases: 5. The V gene's germline CDR1 is SGDLS and CDR2 YYNGEE. On this clonotype: Its target is unknown.

TCRdb re-called the RT-PCR reads through MiXCR, storing one row per CDR3 protein. In the table there are 1,200 or so distinct CDR3 sequences, approximately 85% of which are singletons. The receptor's source is a young woman who received the yellow fever vaccine. V usage is TRBV9 and J usage is TRBJ2-5, with TRBD2 identical over 9 bases. The input for sequencing was T cells from blood (PBMCs), unsorted or a sorted subset (not recorded which), taken before or after yellow fever vaccination (not recorded which). This CDR3 is CASSAPGLAETQYF. The CDR3 coding sequence is TGTGCCAGCAGCGCCCCGGGACTAGCTGAGACCCAGTACTTC.